This TCR beta chain stems from a study of blood T cell repertoires in COVID-19. There are 15 residues in the CDR3. Germline lookup yields CDR1 MNHEY and CDR2 SVGAGI. The J segment lost 2 bases and the V segment lost 5 bases, leaving 8 bases of the junction unmatched. Grouping used clinical history reported by participants in a survey and questionnaire. Here immunoSEQ multiplex PCR was the method, and the copy in TCRdb shows in-frame clones only, minus some. The table includes 150,000 to 200,000 clones, 75% to 90% detected once. The rearrangement joins TRBV6-5 to TRBJ2-7; 8 bases are shared with TRBD2. Sample: PBMCs or T cells enriched from blood (not recorded which). The clonotype was recovered from a woman younger than 35 who had recovered from COVID-19. CDR3 coding DNA: TGTGCCAGCAGTCCCAGCGGGGGCCTAGCCTACGAGCAGTACTTC. Protein: CASSPSGGLAYEQYF.